Each of the 3 T cell receptor beta chains below was sequenced from the same sample in a study of siplizumab effects on memory and regulatory T cells. Their antigen targets remain unknown. The mixed lymphocyte reaction cells were grown together in coculture at 37°C for around 6 days. Here immunoSEQ multiplex PCR was the method, and the copy in TCRdb shows in-frame clones only, minus some. Of about 10,000 clones in the sample, about 46% were seen once. The sample was CFSE-low (dividing) CD8+ T cells sorted from an allogeneic mixed lymphocyte reaction. The receptors were sampled from a human donor in good health; the cells came from an allogeneic mixed lymphocyte reaction.

The chain links TRBV4-2 to TRBJ2-5; TRBD2 matches 8 bases. Trimming cost V 0 bases and J 3 bases; bases outside gene matches: 6. CDR3 length equals 16 residues. Germline lookup yields CDR1 LGHNA and CDR2 YNFKEQ. Here the CDR3 reads CASSQEYSGEKETQYF. The CDR3 DNA reads as TGTGCCAGCAGCCAAGAGTATAGCGGGGAAAAAGAGACCCAGTACTTC.

This clone appeared many times. This sequence joins TRBV14 and TRBJ2-5, with D hard to call. V was clipped by 1 base and J by 4 bases, with 4 bases between them. CDR1 and CDR2 (germline): SGHDN, FVKESK. The CDR3 runs 12 residues. The CDR3 nucleotides are TGTGCCAGCAGCCAAGTGTTAGAGACCCAGTACTTC. This codes for CASSQVLETQYF.

The genes are TRBV5-6 and TRBJ2-1; no firm D call. Germline V gene data show CDR1 as SGHDT and CDR2 as YYEEEE. Trimming took 0 bases from V and 7 from J, leaving 11 bases between them. The CDR3 is made up of 14 amino acids. The DNA for the CDR3 is TGTGCCAGCAGCTTGGATGAAGGGTGGAATGAGCAGTTCTTC. Amino acids: CASSLDEGWNEQFF. Together with reference TRBV5-6 and TRBJ2-1, the CDR3 gives the full variable domain: DAGVTQSPTHLIKTRGQQVTLRCSPKSGHDTVSWYQQALGQGPQFIFQYYEEEERQRGNFPDRFSGHQFPNYSSELNVNALLLGDSALYLCASSLDEGWNEQFFGPGTRLTVL.